This T cell receptor (beta chain) came from a study of blood T cell repertoires in COVID-19. Study as a whole: Samples of COVID-19 (acute and convalescent) were obtained from the United States, Italy and Spain. T cells, B-cell-depleted T cells, or PBMCs supplied cDNA or gDNA.

The method was immunoSEQ multiplex PCR; TCRdb's version includes in-frame clones alone and lacks a portion of them. Of over 150,000 clones listed, 80% to 90% are singletons. The germline gives CDR1 SNHLY, CDR2 FYNNEI. V lost 4 bases and J lost 9, with 10 bases in between. This CDR3 has 13 residues. Input material: peripheral blood. The genes are TRBV2 and TRBJ1-6; D is unresolved. The TCR sequence derives from a human donor in a cohort sampled during active COVID-19. The CDR3 DNA reads TGTGCCAGCAGTGCGGGGATCGGTTCACCCCTCCACTTT. It encodes CASSAGIGSPLHF.